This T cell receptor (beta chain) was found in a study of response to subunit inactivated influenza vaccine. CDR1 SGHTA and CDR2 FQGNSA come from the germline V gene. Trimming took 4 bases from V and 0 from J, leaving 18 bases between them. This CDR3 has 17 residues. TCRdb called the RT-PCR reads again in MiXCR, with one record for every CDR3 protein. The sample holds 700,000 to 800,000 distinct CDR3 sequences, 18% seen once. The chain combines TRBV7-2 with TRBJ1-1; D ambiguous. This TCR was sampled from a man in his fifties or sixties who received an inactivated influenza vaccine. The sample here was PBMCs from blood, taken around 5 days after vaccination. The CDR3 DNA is TGTGCCAGCAGCTCAGGACTTCTAAGACCCATGAACACTGAAGCTTTCTTT. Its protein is CASSSGLLRPMNTEAFF.